These 22 T cell receptor beta chains originate from one sample sequenced in a study of shared clonotypes between healthy human individuals. TCRdb keeps only in-frame clones here, not all; method: immunoSEQ multiplex PCR. The top ten clones hold about 1.7% of a sample with more than 2 million clones, 90% to 95% of them seen once. It was CD45RO-negative cells, positively selected for CCR7, that made up naive CD8 cells, with terminally differentiated effector memory CD45RA+ cells excluded. The sequenced sample was naive CD8+ T cells from PBMCs. Receptors originate from a man aged 18 to 30 in good health. Some clones in this sample may be carry-over from other donors' samples.

The chain employs TRBV13 and TRBJ1-2, with a weak D call TRBD1 (5 bases). The V gene lost 2 bases and the J gene lost 4 bases, with 11 bases spanning the gap. The CDR3 runs 14 residues. Per the germline V gene, CDR1 is PRHDT and CDR2 is FYEKMQ (reference sequence). CDR3: CASSLQRGVYGYTF. CDR3 nucleotides: TGTGCCAGCAGCTTACAGCGGGGGGTCTATGGCTACACCTTC.

The chain couples TRBV25-1 to TRBJ2-7; unclear D gene. V gave up 10 bases and J gave up 0 bases, with 10 bases separating them. CDR1 and CDR2 from the germline V gene are MGHDK and SYGVNS. The CDR3 covers 12 residues. The CDR3 sequence is CATSLGSYEQYF. CDR3 nucleotide sequence: TGTGCCACATCGTTAGGCTCCTACGAGCAGTACTTC.

On this clone itself: The sample has other DNA sequences that encode this CDR3 too. The chain recombines TRBV7-9 with TRBJ2-3; D gene ambiguous. V was cut by 5 bases and J by 6 bases, with 9 bases left in between. The CDR3 has 12 amino acids. Germline assignment: CDR1 SEHNR and CDR2 FQNEAQ (reference sequence). CDR3 amino acids: CASSPLGDTQYF. In nucleotides, the CDR3 is TGTGCCAGCAGCCCCCTCGGGGATACGCAGTATTTT.

Concerning this clone itself: The sample has other DNA sequences that encode this CDR3 too. The chain combines TRBV20-1 with TRBJ1-2; D remains unclear. The CDR3 covers 10 residues. CDR1 is DFQATT and CDR2 is SNEGSKA in the germline V gene (reference sequence). The V gene lost 3 bases and the J gene lost 8 bases, with 7 bases spanning the gap. The CDR3 loop is CSARASGYTF. The DNA of the CDR3 is TGCAGTGCTAGGGCGTCAGGCTACACCTTC.

This chain links TRBV9 with TRBJ2-7; D unresolved. V lost 0 bases, J lost 1 base, and 11 bases lay in between. This CDR3 is 15 amino acids long. CDR1 and CDR2 from the germline V gene are SGDLS and YYNGEE. The CDR3 region is CASSVGVHSSYEQYF. CDR3 nucleotide sequence: TGTGCCAGCAGCGTAGGAGTCCATTCTTCCTACGAGCAGTACTTC.

The rearrangement links TRBV13 to TRBJ1-2; D not resolved. V shed 0 bases and J shed 3 bases, with 8 bases lying between them. There are 14 residues in the CDR3. Germline V gene lookup returns CDR1 PRHDT and CDR2 FYEKMQ (reference sequence). CDR3 sequence (DNA): TGTGCCAGCAGCTTAGGTTCGGAATACTATGGCTACACCTTC. Its protein is CASSLGSEYYGYTF.

This chain connects TRBV4-3 to TRBJ2-5; D not certain. With the DNA end fitting TRBJ2-7 better, the J assignment may be wrong. CDR3 length equals 15 residues. Germline lookup yields CDR1 LGHNA and CDR2 YSLEER. The CDR3 DNA reads TGCGCCAGCAGCCAAGAAGGAGATCTAGCCTACGAGCAGTACTTC. It translates to CASSQEGDLAYEQYF.

The chain employs TRBV11-1 and TRBJ2-1; 7 positions match TRBD1. The CDR3 extends over 16 amino acids. Losses at the gene ends were 1 base for V and 2 bases for J; bases not matched to a gene: 5. Germline loops: CDR1 SGHAT, CDR2 FQDESV (reference sequence). The DNA of the CDR3 is TGTGCCAGCAGCTTAGAAGCAGGGGGTCCCTACAATGAGCAGTTCTTC. Translation gives CASSLEAGGPYNEQFF.

This clone was counted only a few times. The V call is TRBV10-3, the J call TRBJ1-1; no clear D gene. Trimming left V 6 bases short and J 0 bases short, with 8 bases between. Germline CDR1 ENHRY, CDR2 SYGVKD. This CDR3 contains 13 residues. The CDR3 is CAIRNKMNTEAFF. In DNA form, the CDR3 reads TGTGCCATCAGGAATAAGATGAACACTGAAGCTTTCTTT.

This clone was detected only once. The chain joins TRBV28 to TRBJ2-7; no clear D. Germline V gene lookup returns CDR1 MDHEN and CDR2 SYDVKM. This CDR3 has 13 amino acids. The V end lost 6 bases, the J end lost 4 bases, and 13 bases lay between the germline ends. The CDR3 DNA reads TGTGCCAGCAGCGACGCAAACCCATACGAGCAGTACTTC. Translating it yields CASSDANPYEQYF.

The CDR3 spells CASSPPGISYEQYF. The CDR3 nucleotides are TGTGCCAGCAGTCCCCCCGGGATTTCCTACGAGCAGTACTTC. V usage is TRBV28 and J usage is TRBJ2-7; tentative D call: TRBD2 (5 bases). The CDR3 sequence is 14 residues long. V dropped 5 bases and J dropped 1 base, with 12 bases sitting between them. Per the germline V gene, CDR1 is MDHEN and CDR2 is SYDVKM.

This clone appeared once. This chain links TRBV7-8 with TRBJ1-2; TRBD1 might be the D (5 bases). CDR1 SGHVS and CDR2 FQNEAQ come from the germline V gene. CDR3 length: 17 residues. Trimming cost V 5 bases and J 8 bases, with 27 bases left between them. As DNA, the CDR3 is TGTGCCAGCAGCGGACGTACCGGGACCGAATTTCGCAGGGGCTACACCTTC. Translation: CASSGRTGTEFRRGYTF.

CDR3 sequence reads: CSAGPINEQFF. The CDR3 DNA reads TGCAGTGCAGGACCGATCAATGAGCAGTTCTTC. The rearrangement links TRBV20-1 to TRBJ2-1; D gene ambiguous. Germline V gene data show CDR1 as DFQATT and CDR2 as SNEGSKA (reference sequence). The ends were cut back, 6 bases at V and 6 bases at J, with 9 bases in the middle. CDR3 length: 11 residues.

The J gene is TRBJ2-3, the V gene TRBV7-9, with 13 bases lining up with TRBD2. The V segment lost 5 bases and the J segment 4 bases; nucleotides outside the gene matches: 9. Germline CDR1 reads SEHNR; CDR2 reads FQNEAQ (reference sequence). The CDR3 has 17 amino acids. DNA for the CDR3: TGTGCCAGCAGCACCCCACTAGCGGGAGGGCCCTCAGATACGCAGTATTTT. This codes for CASSTPLAGGPSDTQYF.

The J gene is TRBJ2-7, the V gene TRBV27, with 11 bases identical to TRBD2. Germline assignment: CDR1 MNHEY and CDR2 SMNVEV (reference sequence). After removal of 9 bases from V and 0 bases from J, the junction contained 10 bases not matched to a gene. The CDR3 consists of 16 residues. This CDR3 is CARSLAGGRSSYEQYF. The CDR3 DNA sequence: TGTGCCAGATCCCTAGCGGGAGGCAGGAGCTCCTACGAGCAGTACTTC.

The chain uses TRBV27 and TRBJ1-4, with 7 bases fitting TRBD1. J lost 7 bases, V lost 5 bases, and 10 bases had no gene match. The CDR3 is 15 amino acids. Germline CDR1 and CDR2: MNHEY and SMNVEV (reference sequence). Written as DNA, the CDR3 is TGTGCCAGCAGTCTAACAGGGGCGGTGGGTGAAAAACTGTTTTTT. Encoded protein: CASSLTGAVGEKLFF.

V and J are TRBV13 and TRBJ2-7, with 10 positions matching TRBD1. The CDR3 is 18 amino acids. CDR1 and CDR2 (germline): PRHDT, FYEKMQ (reference sequence). The ends lost 4 bases at V and 3 bases at J; junction bases unmatched: 15. The CDR3 loop is CASSSRDRGLGGIYEQYF. The CDR3 DNA follows: TGTGCCAGCAGCTCCCGAGACAGGGGGCTCGGGGGTATCTACGAGCAGTACTTC.

This chain joins TRBV28 and TRBJ2-7; D is ambiguous. The V end was cut by 3 bases, the J end by 1 base, with 10 bases between. Germline lookup yields CDR1 MDHEN and CDR2 SYDVKM. CDR3 size: 14 residues. DNA of the CDR3: TGTGCCAGCAGTTTGGCTCTGATTTCCTACGAGCAGTACTTC. As protein: CASSLALISYEQYF.

This clone was seen a single time. The V call is TRBV27, the J call TRBJ2-1; TRBD2 aligns across 9 bases. Looked up from germline, CDR1 is MNHEY and CDR2 is SMNVEV (reference sequence). The CDR3 totals 16 residues. After removal of 3 bases from V and 1 base from J, the junction contained 4 bases not matched to a gene. The chain's CDR3 is CASSFGGRASYNEQFF. The CDR3, as DNA: TGTGCCAGCAGTTTCGGCGGGAGGGCTTCCTACAATGAGCAGTTCTTC.

This clone has more than one count but fewer than ten. The chain carries TRBV7-9 and TRBJ1-5; D gene uncertain. V lost 4 bases to trimming and J lost 0 bases, with 7 bases between them. Germline CDR1 is SEHNR and CDR2 is FQNEAQ (reference sequence). CDR3 length equals 14 residues. CDR3 sequence: CASSSPYSNQPQHF. For the CDR3, the DNA is TGTGCCAGCAGCTCCCCGTATAGCAATCAGCCCCAGCATTTT.

This chain uses TRBV6-1 with TRBJ2-7; D uncertain. This CDR3 region has 11 residues. CDR1 is MNHNS and CDR2 is SASEGT in the germline V gene. The V end lost 2 bases, the J end lost 4 bases, and 3 bases lay between the germline ends. DNA of the CDR3: TGTGCCAGCAGTGAACGGTACGAGCAGTACTTC. The encoded protein is CASSERYEQYF.

This chain uses TRBV7-8 with TRBJ2-7; D possibly corresponds to TRBD1 (6 bases). The CDR3 sequence is 15 residues long. Germline CDR1 and CDR2: SGHVS and FQNEAQ. V was shortened by 5 bases and J by 7 bases, with 21 bases between the two germline ends. The CDR3 coding sequence is TGTGCCAGCAGCCTATATAGGGCTACAGGGTCGGAGCAGTACTTC. This translates into CASSLYRATGSEQYF.